Following are 30 T cell receptor beta chains from one sample sequenced in a study of blood T cells in healthy people across ages. The authors ran a second PCR of about 6 to 11 cycles using a sample-barcoded 5' primer and a J-beta primer mix. TCRdb passed the 5' RACE reads through MiXCR, listing each CDR3 protein once. Here the sample spans hundreds of thousands of distinct CDR3 sequences, roughly three fifths being singletons. The sample comprised blood. The origin of the receptors is a man aged 55 to 70 in good health.

This clonotype was detected only once. The chain joins TRBV5-1 to TRBJ2-1, with a possible D match to TRBD2 (6 bases). The CDR3 runs 14 residues. CDR1 is SGHRS, CDR2 YFSETQ, per germline. Trimming left V 6 bases short and J 4 bases short, with 14 bases between. CDR3 amino acids: CASTTGRGYNEQFF. The CDR3 bases are TGCGCCAGCACCACGGGGCGGGGTTACAATGAGCAGTTCTTC.

The chain uses TRBV29-1 and TRBJ1-1; 11 bases match TRBD1. V gave up 7 bases and J gave up 3 bases; unmatched junction bases: 4. The CDR3 totals 13 residues. CDR1 is SQVTM, CDR2 ANQGSEA, per germline. CDR3: CSAGTGGDTEAFF. The DNA of the CDR3 is TGCAGCGCCGGGACAGGGGGAGACACTGAAGCTTTCTTT.

The CDR3 reads CASSLDSNTGELFF. CDR3 in DNA: TGCGCCAGCAGCTTGGACTCGAACACCGGGGAGCTGTTTTTT. The chain recombines TRBV5-1 with TRBJ2-2; unclear D gene. With 0 bases removed from V and 0 bases from J, the gap between germline ends came to 3 bases. The V gene's germline CDR1 is SGHRS and CDR2 YFSETQ. This CDR3 spans 14 amino acids.

The chain joins TRBV7-2 to TRBJ1-5, with 8 bases lining up with TRBD1. CDR1 SGHTA and CDR2 FQGNSA come from the germline V gene. The length of the CDR3 is 15 residues. V gave up 5 bases and J gave up 3 bases; unmatched junction bases: 6. DNA of the CDR3: TGTGCCAGCAGCCCCGGACAGGGCTACAATCAGCCCCAGCATTTT. This gives the protein CASSPGQGYNQPQHF.

The V and J genes are TRBV7-6 and TRBJ1-2; D is uncertain. In germline, CDR1 is SGHVS, CDR2 FNYEAQ. The CDR3 sequence is 13 residues long. V lost 5 bases and J lost 4, with 11 bases in between. CDR3: CASSEQSAYGYTF. As DNA, the CDR3 is TGTGCCAGCAGCGAACAGTCTGCCTATGGCTACACCTTC.

J is TRBJ2-3 and V is TRBV12-3 or TRBV12-4; 8 nucleotides line up with TRBD1. This CDR3 is built from 14 residues. V shed 7 bases, J shed 11 bases, and the junction held 14 bases outside the gene matches. The CDR3 here is CASIFGGTGDVQYF. CDR3 in DNA: TGTGCCAGCATTTTTGGGGGGACAGGAGATGTGCAGTATTTT.

The chain has TRBV10-3 and TRBJ2-7, with a possible D match to TRBD2 (5 bases). Trimming removed 5 bases from V and 0 bases from J, with 11 bases in between. The CDR3 is 14 amino acids. CDR1 is ENHRY and CDR2 is SYGVKD in the germline V gene. For the CDR3, the DNA is TGTGCCATCAGTTACGGTGGGAGCTCCTACGAGCAGTACTTC. This encodes CAISYGGSSYEQYF.

The chain recombines TRBV9 with TRBJ2-3, with D possibly being TRBD2 (7 bases). The CDR3 contains 18 residues. Germline assignment: CDR1 SGDLS and CDR2 YYNGEE. Between the trimmed V and J ends, which lost 0 bases and 0 bases, there was a span of 17 bases. In DNA form, the CDR3 reads TGTGCCAGCAGCGTAGTAGGGGGGGGGACCGGAAGCACAGATACGCAGTATTTT. Protein product: CASSVVGGGTGSTDTQYF.

V gene TRBV24-1 combines with J gene TRBJ2-5, with a tentative D call TRBD1 (6 bases). V dropped 2 bases and J dropped 4 bases, with 16 bases sitting between them. Germline V gives CDR1 KGHDR, CDR2 SFDVKD. The CDR3 is made up of 16 amino acids. The CDR3 sequence is CATSDWPGTPRETQYF. DNA of the CDR3: TGTGCCACCAGTGATTGGCCCGGGACACCTCGAGAGACCCAGTACTTC.

The chain carries TRBV10-3 and TRBJ1-6, with 11 positions matching TRBD1. CDR3 length equals 15 residues. Germline V gene data show CDR1 as ENHRY and CDR2 as SYGVKD. The V and J ends lost 6 bases and 4 bases, in that order; junction bases with no gene match: 2. The CDR3 region is CAIRGDRGYNSPLHF. The CDR3 nucleotides read TGTGCCATCAGGGGGGACAGGGGGTATAATTCACCCCTCCACTTT.

The chain joins TRBV9 to TRBJ2-1; TRBD2 matches at 12 bases. Germline loops: CDR1 SGDLS, CDR2 YYNGEE. This CDR3 comprises 16 residues. The trim removed 2 bases at V and 7 bases at J, leaving 7 bases unmatched. The CDR3 is CASSVAPSGRANEQFF. CDR3 sequence (DNA): TGTGCCAGCAGCGTCGCTCCTAGCGGGAGGGCGAATGAGCAGTTCTTC.

This clonotype came up a few times. The genes are TRBV12-3 or TRBV12-4 and TRBJ1-2, with 8 bases fitting TRBD1. The CDR3 has 15 residues. The trim removed 5 bases at V and 4 bases at J, leaving 9 bases unmatched. CDR3 sequence reads: CASSLPTGVTYGYTF. The CDR3 nucleotides are TGTGCCAGCAGTCTGCCGACAGGGGTTACCTATGGCTACACCTTC.

The rearrangement links TRBV15 to TRBJ1-2; D is uncertain. CDR1 and CDR2 from the germline V gene are LNHNV and YYDKDF (reference sequence). This CDR3 is 15 amino acids long. Trimming took 0 bases from V and 4 from J, leaving 12 bases between them. In nucleotides, the CDR3 is TGTGCCACCAGCAGAGATAATGGGGTCCCCTATGGCTACACCTTC. This gives the protein CATSRDNGVPYGYTF.

Worth noting for this clonotype: Being one base from a much bigger clone, this may be a read error. The gene calls are TRBV2 and TRBJ1-1; possibly TRBD1 for D (5 bases). CDR1 and CDR2 from the germline V gene are SNHLY and FYNNEI. The CDR3 is made up of 13 amino acids. DNA of the CDR3: TGTGTCAGCAGTGAGTTCGGGGGCACTGAAGCTTTCTTT. Protein product: CVSSEFGGTEAFF.

This chain connects TRBV4-2 to TRBJ2-5; maybe TRBD2 (6 bases). Germline lookup yields CDR1 LGHNA and CDR2 YNFKEQ. Trimming shortened V by 0 bases and J by 1 base, and 12 bases separated the two germline ends. The CDR3 covers 16 residues. CDR3 sequence (DNA): TGTGCCAGCAGCCAAGAGCCCCGGGGGACCCAAGAGACCCAGTACTTC. The encoded protein is CASSQEPRGTQETQYF.

CDR3 protein: CASSYSDLNPRVFF. CDR3 sequence (DNA): TGTGCCAGCAGTTACTCGGACCTCAACCCGCGGGTTTTCTTT. V and J are TRBV6-6 and TRBJ1-1, with unresolved D. With 0 bases removed from V and 13 bases from J, the gap between germline ends came to 18 bases. CDR1 is MNHNY, CDR2 SVGAGI, per germline (reference sequence). The CDR3 totals 14 residues.

Only a few counts were recorded for this clonotype. J is TRBJ1-2 and V is TRBV25-1; TRBD1 aligns across 11 bases. The CDR3 runs 15 residues. After removal of 3 bases from V and 4 bases from J, the junction contained 4 bases not matched to a gene. Germline V gives CDR1 MGHDK, CDR2 SYGVNS. CDR3 DNA: TGTGCCAGCAGTGAGGGCGGGACAGGGGGCTATGGCTACACCTTC. It is translated as CASSEGGTGGYGYTF.

V usage is TRBV5-1 and J usage is TRBJ2-3; D is unresolved. Germline loops: CDR1 SGHRS, CDR2 YFSETQ. V dropped 0 bases and J dropped 6 bases, with 20 bases sitting between them. The CDR3 runs 17 residues. CDR3 DNA sequence: TGCGCCAGCAGCTTGGCCCCCACTGTCCCCCCAACGGATACGCAGTATTTT. Amino acid sequence: CASSLAPTVPPTDTQYF. The whole variable domain, remainder taken from reference TRBV5-1 and TRBJ2-3, is KAGVTQTPRYLIKTRGQQVTLSCSPISGHRSVSWYQQTPGQGLQFLFEYFSETQRNKGNFPGRFSGRQFSNSRSEMNVSTLELGDSALYLCASSLAPTVPPTDTQYFGPGTRLTVL.

The chain carries TRBV25-1 and TRBJ1-2, with a weak D call TRBD1 (5 bases). The CDR3 length is 10 residues. The ends were cut back, 6 bases at V and 9 bases at J, with 8 bases in the middle. Germline V gene lookup returns CDR1 MGHDK and CDR2 SYGVNS. DNA of the CDR3: TGTGCCAGCAGGGGGGATAGCTACACCTTC. Translation gives CASRGDSYTF.

The V gene is TRBV7-2, the J gene TRBJ2-1, with TRBD1 identical over 9 bases. Trimming took 3 bases from V and 2 from J; bases not matched to a gene: 5. The CDR3 is made up of 16 amino acids. The germline gives CDR1 SGHTA, CDR2 FQGNSA. CDR3 nucleotides: TGTGCCAGCAGCTTCAGGGGACAGGGACCCTACAATGAGCAGTTCTTC. Its protein is CASSFRGQGPYNEQFF.

V usage is TRBV5-1 and J usage is TRBJ1-6; the D gene is possibly TRBD1 (5 bases). V was trimmed by 5 bases and J by 7 bases, leaving 19 bases between them. The CDR3 contains 16 residues. The germline V gene encodes CDR1 SGHRS and CDR2 YFSETQ. The CDR3 nucleotides are TGCGCCAGCAGTTCGATCCCTCAGGGTAGGAATTCACCCCTCCACTTT. Its protein is CASSSIPQGRNSPLHF.

The chain combines TRBV5-1 with TRBJ1-5; no reliable D call. This CDR3 region has 15 residues. Trimming took off 4 bases at V and 1 base at J, with 12 bases between the two ends. Per the germline V gene, CDR1 is SGHRS and CDR2 is YFSETQ. CDR3 region: CASSPLGVSNQPQHF. CDR3 nucleotides: TGCGCCAGCAGCCCTCTCGGGGTGAGCAATCAGCCCCAGCATTTT.

V usage is TRBV5-6 and J usage is TRBJ2-5, with 9 bases lining up with TRBD2. Germline CDR1 SGHDT, CDR2 YYEEEE. CDR3 length: 16 amino acids. Germline trimming cut 3 bases from V and 3 bases from J; bases unmatched to any gene: 9. Here the CDR3 DNA reads TGTGCCAGCAGCTCTCCGGCGCGGGGGGGCAAAGAGACCCAGTACTTC. Protein product: CASSSPARGGKETQYF.

This CDR3 is CASSLTTSGVQAQFF. DNA for the CDR3: TGTGCCAGCAGCTTGACAACTAGCGGGGTCCAAGCACAGTTCTTC. The V and J genes are TRBV11-2 and TRBJ2-1; 10 bases map to TRBD2. The trim removed 3 bases at V and 13 bases at J, leaving 12 bases unmatched. Germline V CDR1 and CDR2: SGHAT, FQNNGV. This CDR3 spans 15 amino acids.

This clonotype was counted a few times. The chain couples TRBV20-1 to TRBJ2-5; D possibly matches TRBD1 or TRBD2 (6 bases each). V lost 2 bases, J lost 4 bases, and 11 bases lay in between. CDR1 is DFQATT, CDR2 SNEGSKA, per germline (reference sequence). This CDR3 has 13 amino acids. CDR3: CSARRGRGETQYF. The CDR3 DNA is TGCAGTGCTAGACGGGGGCGCGGAGAGACCCAGTACTTC.

V gene TRBV7-2 combines with J gene TRBJ1-2; D might be TRBD1 (6 bases). The V gene lost 5 bases and the J gene lost 0 bases, with 13 bases spanning the gap. The germline CDR1 and CDR2 sequences are SGHTA and FQGNSA. The CDR3 has 15 residues. The CDR3 sequence is CASSPIGTPNYGYTF. In DNA, the CDR3 is TGTGCCAGCAGCCCGATCGGGACACCTAACTATGGCTACACCTTC.

The chain combines TRBV14 with TRBJ2-5, with no clear D. The CDR3 length is 16 residues. V lost 4 bases and J 1 base, leaving 16 bases between the germline ends. Germline CDR1 SGHDN, CDR2 FVKESK. The CDR3: CASSPSPQYFQETQYF. The CDR3 region has the DNA TGTGCCAGCAGCCCGTCACCTCAATACTTCCAAGAGACCCAGTACTTC.

This rearrangement joins TRBV9 to TRBJ2-3; D call uncertain. Trimming took off 3 bases at V and 0 bases at J, with 11 bases between the two ends. The CDR3 spans 15 residues. The germline gives CDR1 SGDLS, CDR2 YYNGEE. This chain's CDR3 is CASSGRVSSTDTQYF. The CDR3 DNA reads as TGTGCCAGCAGCGGCCGGGTTTCTAGCACAGATACGCAGTATTTT.

The chain joins TRBV20-1 to TRBJ1-6, with 8 bases matching TRBD1. J gave up 8 bases and V 5 bases, and 2 bases lay outside the gene matches. This CDR3 has 12 amino acids. Germline values: CDR1 DFQATT, CDR2 SNEGSKA (reference sequence). The CDR3 DNA reads TGCAGTGCTGGACAGGGAGATTCACCCCTCCACTTT. Translating it yields CSAGQGDSPLHF.

This clonotype was recorded a few times. The rearrangement joins TRBV6-5 to TRBJ2-7; D is tentatively TRBD1 or TRBD2 (6 bases each). The last part of the DNA fits TRBJ2-5 better; the J call may be wrong. This CDR3 region has 14 residues. Germline lookup yields CDR1 MNHEY and CDR2 SVGAGI. CDR3 coding DNA: TGTGCCAGCAGGGCGGGACACTCTATAGAGACCCAGTACTTC. Translated, it gives CASRAGHSIETQYF.